A selection of T cell receptor beta chains follows, all from one sample in a study of blood T cell repertoires in COVID-19. Sequenced by immunoSEQ multiplex PCR; TCRdb stores in-frame clones only, minus some. This sample yields about 98,000 clones, of which roughly 80% are seen a single time; roughly 10% belongs to the top ten. The specimen sequenced was peripheral blood. All receptors derive from a woman at least 80 years old with acute or convalescent COVID-19. Each CDR3 is given with its conserved first and last residue. The order of the fields is CDR3 DNA, CDR3 protein, clone size, J gene, V gene, D gene. The D gene is left open where the match is weak. Rows give clone size only sometimes, using once, few, many, or a class for an expanded clone.

CDR3nt: TGTGCCAGCAGTCACACCACCAAATTACAGGTTTTTGGCTACACCTTC
CDR3aa: CASSHTTKLQVFGYTF
abundance: NA
j_gene: TRBJ1-2
v_gene: TRBV28
d_gene: NA

CDR3nt: TGTGCCAGCAGCGCCCGGGACAGAGGAGGAAACACCATATATTTT
CDR3aa: CASSARDRGGNTIYF
abundance: NA
j_gene: TRBJ1-3
v_gene: TRBV9
d_gene: TRBD1

CDR3nt: TGTGCCAGTAGTATAAGGCAGGGAGGGAGCAATCAGCCCCAGCATTTT
CDR3aa: CASSIRQGGSNQPQHF
abundance: few
j_gene: TRBJ1-5
v_gene: TRBV19
d_gene: NA

CDR3nt: TGTGCCACCAGTTCCCCCGGGACGACTAGGACCGGGGAGCTGTTTTTT
CDR3aa: CATSSPGTTRTGELFF
abundance: once
j_gene: TRBJ2-2
v_gene: TRBV24-1
d_gene: NA

CDR3nt: TGTGCCAGTAGCAGTATTGGAGCAGGGGGGAAGTTTGGATCACCCCTCCACTTT
CDR3aa: CASSSIGAGGKFGSPLHF
abundance: NA
j_gene: TRBJ1-6
v_gene: TRBV19
d_gene: TRBD1

CDR3nt: TGTGCCAGCAGTTACTGGACAGGGCTTATGAACACTGAAGCTTTCTTT
CDR3aa: CASSYWTGLMNTEAFF
abundance: few
j_gene: TRBJ1-1
v_gene: TRBV6-5
d_gene: TRBD1

CDR3nt: TGTGCCAGCAGCACTCAGCAGGGGCCTGGAAACACCATATATTTT
CDR3aa: CASSTQQGPGNTIYF
abundance: NA
j_gene: TRBJ1-3
v_gene: TRBV11-2
d_gene: NA

CDR3nt: TGCAGTGCCGCTTACAGTGGCGAGCAGTACTTC
CDR3aa: CSAAYSGEQYF
abundance: NA
j_gene: TRBJ2-7
v_gene: TRBV20-1
d_gene: NA

CDR3nt: TGTGCCAGCAGTTTAGGGTCAGGGGGCTCCTATAATTCACCCCTCCACTTT
CDR3aa: CASSLGSGGSYNSPLHF
abundance: once
j_gene: TRBJ1-6
v_gene: TRBV28
d_gene: TRBD1

CDR3nt: TGTGCCAGCAGCTTAGATAATCGGGGGGAAGCTTTCTTT
CDR3aa: CASSLDNRGEAFF
abundance: NA
j_gene: TRBJ1-1
v_gene: TRBV7-3
d_gene: NA

CDR3nt: TGTGCCAGGAACGGCAGGCCCCTCCACTTT
CDR3aa: CARNGRPLHF
abundance: NA
j_gene: TRBJ1-6
v_gene: TRBV19
d_gene: NA

CDR3nt: TGTGCCAGCAGCTTCGCGGGGGGCTCCTACAATGAGCAGTTCTTC
CDR3aa: CASSFAGGSYNEQFF
abundance: NA
j_gene: TRBJ2-1
v_gene: TRBV7-8
d_gene: TRBD2

CDR3nt: TGTGCCAGCAGCCGGACACCCCATAGCAATCAGCCCCAGCATTTT
CDR3aa: CASSRTPHSNQPQHF
abundance: NA
j_gene: TRBJ1-5
v_gene: TRBV6-2/TRBV6-3
d_gene: NA

CDR3nt: TGCGCCAGCAGCTTGTGGGTAGCCCCAGAGACCCAGTACTTC
CDR3aa: CASSLWVAPETQYF
abundance: NA
j_gene: TRBJ2-5
v_gene: TRBV5-1
d_gene: NA

CDR3nt: TGCGCCAGCAGCTCTTTCGCGTCTAGCTCCTACAATGAGCAGTTCTTC
CDR3aa: CASSSFASSSYNEQFF
abundance: NA
j_gene: TRBJ2-1
v_gene: TRBV5-1
d_gene: NA

CDR3nt: TGTGCCAGCAGCGCCGGGGGACAGTCGGGCACTGAAGCTTTCTTT
CDR3aa: CASSAGGQSGTEAFF
abundance: NA
j_gene: TRBJ1-1
v_gene: TRBV9
d_gene: TRBD1

CDR3nt: TGTGCCAGCAGTACCGGGACAGGGGACAATCAGCCCCAGCATTTT
CDR3aa: CASSTGTGDNQPQHF
abundance: NA
j_gene: TRBJ1-5
v_gene: TRBV28
d_gene: TRBD1

CDR3nt: TGTGCCAGCAGTTTAGAGAGGGGACAGGGGATAAGGGGCTACACCTTC
CDR3aa: CASSLERGQGIRGYTF
abundance: NA
j_gene: TRBJ1-2
v_gene: TRBV28
d_gene: TRBD1

CDR3nt: TGCGCCAGCAGCTTGGCCGGGTTTTCAAAACTGTTTTTT
CDR3aa: CASSLAGFSKLFF
abundance: NA
j_gene: TRBJ1-4
v_gene: TRBV5-1
d_gene: NA

CDR3nt: TGTGCCAGCAGCTTGCCGATAGCGGGGGCCCCCGGGACCGGGGAGCTGTTTTTT
CDR3aa: CASSLPIAGAPGTGELFF
abundance: NA
j_gene: TRBJ2-2
v_gene: TRBV5-4
d_gene: TRBD2

CDR3nt: TGCGCCAGCAGCCTATGGGACACCCCCTTGAACACTGAAGCTTTCTTT
CDR3aa: CASSLWDTPLNTEAFF
abundance: NA
j_gene: TRBJ1-1
v_gene: TRBV4-1
d_gene: NA

CDR3nt: TGTGCCAGCAGTTTGGGACTAGCGGTGAACACCGGGGAGCTGTTTTTT
CDR3aa: CASSLGLAVNTGELFF
abundance: NA
j_gene: TRBJ2-2
v_gene: TRBV5-6
d_gene: TRBD2

CDR3nt: TGTGCCAGTAGTATAGGGGACACCTCCCAGCATTTT
CDR3aa: CASSIGDTSQHF
abundance: NA
j_gene: TRBJ1-5
v_gene: TRBV19
d_gene: NA

CDR3nt: TGTGCCAGCAGCGCCCGGACAGACCCGAACTACGAGCAGTACTTC
CDR3aa: CASSARTDPNYEQYF
abundance: NA
j_gene: TRBJ2-7
v_gene: TRBV9
d_gene: NA

CDR3nt: TGTGCCAGCAGCCAAGAACGAACAGGGGGTGGCTACACCTTC
CDR3aa: CASSQERTGGGYTF
abundance: NA
j_gene: TRBJ1-2
v_gene: TRBV14
d_gene: TRBD1

CDR3nt: TGTGCCAGCAGCGGCGACAGGGAGCGGGTCACCGGGGAGCTGTTTTTT
CDR3aa: CASSGDRERVTGELFF
abundance: NA
j_gene: TRBJ2-2
v_gene: TRBV5-4
d_gene: NA

CDR3nt: TGTGCCACCAGTGACAGACGGGGGGTCAATCAGCCCCAGCATTTT
CDR3aa: CATSDRRGVNQPQHF
abundance: NA
j_gene: TRBJ1-5
v_gene: TRBV24-1
d_gene: NA

CDR3nt: TGCAGCGTTGATGGGGGACATCCCAACTATGGCTACACCTTC
CDR3aa: CSVDGGHPNYGYTF
abundance: NA
j_gene: TRBJ1-2
v_gene: TRBV29-1
d_gene: NA

CDR3nt: TGTGCCAGCAGGTCAACAGGGGACGGATCACCCCTCCACTTT
CDR3aa: CASRSTGDGSPLHF
abundance: NA
j_gene: TRBJ1-6
v_gene: TRBV6-5
d_gene: TRBD1

CDR3nt: TGTGCCAGCACTGGGGCGCCATTTGCGGTCTATGGCTACACCTTC
CDR3aa: CASTGAPFAVYGYTF
abundance: NA
j_gene: TRBJ1-2
v_gene: TRBV28
d_gene: NA

CDR3nt: TGTGCCACCAGCAGAGGGACAGGGGGCCCGGATGAGCAGTTCTTC
CDR3aa: CATSRGTGGPDEQFF
abundance: NA
j_gene: TRBJ2-1
v_gene: TRBV15
d_gene: TRBD1